These 12 T cell receptor beta chains share one sample of origin, sequenced in a study of tumor and adjacent non-tumor tissue in lung cancer (dated by TCRdb to the late 2010s). RNA was isolated from bulk unsorted tissue, and RNA quality was assessed with a NanoDrop ND-1000 and an Agilent 2100. The library was generated by multiplex PCR. The reads were generated on an Illumina HiSeq 2500. TCRbeta libraries were constructed through three rounds of nested PCR with primers (Table S4) according to protocols modified from ARM-PCR. TCRdb's own reprocessing of the public reads used fastp at Q25 and MiXCR and kept productive beta chains. Each CDR3 protein gets just one entry, which takes the most common genes and DNA from the rows behind it. The sample has about 200,000 distinct CDR3 sequences on record, about 71% of them singletons. Of the sample, 25% falls within the top ten clones. The sequenced sample consisted of lung tumor tissue. The receptors stem from a man between 60 and 70 years old with non-small cell lung cancer.

Points on this clonotype: The junction departs from the called germline gene at one end, perhaps through a read error. The chain combines TRBV12-3 or TRBV12-4 with TRBJ1-6; perhaps TRBD1 as D (6 bases). The CDR3 loop spans 14 amino acids. For the CDR3, the DNA is TGTGCCAGCAGTTACGGGGGCCAAGGTTCATCCCTCCACTTT. This sequence encodes CASSYGGQGSSLHF.

Comments on this clonotype: A much more abundant neighbour one base away suggests this may be a read error. The chain links TRBV20-1 to TRBJ1-2, with D maybe TRBD1 (5 bases). This CDR3 is built from 15 residues. Germline V gene data show CDR1 as DFQATT and CDR2 as SNEGSKA (reference sequence). As DNA, the CDR3 is TGCAGTGCTAGAGATTCAGGGACCACTAACTATTGCTACACCTTC. This translates into CSARDSGTTNYCYTF.

J is TRBJ1-1 and V is TRBV20-1; D remains unclear. The CDR3 length is 14 residues. Trimming stripped 0 bases from V and 3 bases from J, with 11 bases between. CDR1 is DFQATT and CDR2 is SNEGSKA in the germline V gene (reference sequence). The CDR3 region is CSARDTGRDTEAFF. For the CDR3, the DNA is TGCAGTGCTAGAGATACCGGCCGAGACACTGAAGCTTTCTTT.

This clonotype was picked up many times. The chain recombines TRBV20-1 with TRBJ2-3; 9 bases align to TRBD2. The CDR3 contains 14 residues. Germline V gene lookup returns CDR1 DFQATT and CDR2 SNEGSKA (reference sequence). Trimming cost V 0 bases and J 11 bases; bases outside gene matches: 9. Here the CDR3 reads CSARDLLAGPRQYF. DNA of the CDR3: TGCAGTGCTAGAGACCTGCTAGCGGGACCGCGGCAGTATTTT.

V gene TRBV6-8 combines with J gene TRBJ2-1, with D perhaps TRBD2 (6 bases). The CDR3 covers 19 residues. Germline lookup yields CDR1 MNHGY and CDR2 SAAAGT. V dropped 6 bases and J dropped 0 bases, with 24 bases sitting between them. The DNA for the CDR3 is TGTGCCAGCAGCCATGTCCGACTTAGGAGGGAGAGCTCCTACAATGAGCAGTTCTTC. It codes for CASSHVRLRRESSYNEQFF.

This chain joins TRBV6-1 and TRBJ1-5; D gene ambiguous. The CDR3 contains 16 residues. V dropped 6 bases and J dropped 4 bases, with 19 bases sitting between them. Germline V gene data show CDR1 as MNHNS and CDR2 as SASEGT. The CDR3 DNA sequence: TGTGCCAGCAGACCCGGCGGGTGGTATAGAAATCAGCCCCAGCATTTT. Translation: CASRPGGWYRNQPQHF.

This clonotype was seen just once. With a much larger clone just one base away, this may be a read error. V and J are TRBV20-1 and TRBJ2-7, with 10 bases fitting TRBD2. The junction had 9 bases not matched to a gene; V was cut back by 6 bases and J by 4 bases. There are 14 residues in the CDR3. Germline-derived CDR1 and CDR2 are DFQATT and SNEGSKA (reference sequence). CDR3 sequence: CSARPGTSEYEQYF. CDR3 nucleotide sequence: TGCAGTGCCCGGCCAGGGACTAGCGAGTACGAGCAGTACTTC.

The rearrangement joins TRBV5-1 to TRBJ2-5; D is perhaps TRBD1 (5 bases). The germline V and J ends were trimmed by 2 bases and 5 bases, with 13 bases remaining between them. This CDR3 contains 14 residues. Germline loops: CDR1 SGHRS, CDR2 YFSETQ. Here the CDR3 DNA reads TGCGCCAGCAGCTTTTCACAGGCCCAGGAGACCCAGTACTTC. Protein: CASSFSQAQETQYF. Filled out from reference TRBV5-1 and TRBJ2-5, the complete variable domain reads KAGVTQTPRYLIKTRGQQVTLSCSPISGHRSVSWYQQTPGQGLQFLFEYFSETQRNKGNFPGRFSGRQFSNSRSEMNVSTLELGDSALYLCASSFSQAQETQYFGPGTRLLVL.

V usage is TRBV14 and J usage is TRBJ2-1; 10 bases are a match to TRBD1. Per the germline V gene, CDR1 is SGHDN and CDR2 is FVKESK. The V and J ends lost 2 bases and 0 bases, in that order; junction bases with no gene match: 7. The CDR3 totals 18 residues. CDR3 sequence (DNA): TGTGCCAGCAGCCAAATACCGGGACAGGGGACCTCCTACAATGAGCAGTTCTTC. As protein: CASSQIPGQGTSYNEQFF.

Notes on this clonotype: It may be a read error: a sequence one base away is much more abundant. The chain carries TRBV12-3 or TRBV12-4 and TRBJ1-3; D ambiguous. There are 14 residues in the CDR3. V was trimmed by 6 bases and J by 1 base, leaving 10 bases between them. The CDR3 DNA sequence: TGTGCCAGCAGATTTGGACGGTCTGGAAACACCATATATTTT. It codes for CASRFGRSGNTIYF.

The table lists this clonotype with many counts. The chain couples TRBV5-1 to TRBJ1-5; TRBD1 is a possible D gene (6 bases). The germline gives CDR1 SGHRS, CDR2 YFSETQ. This CDR3 has 16 residues. V was cut by 4 bases and J by 3 bases, with 17 bases left in between. The CDR3 here is CASSPGEGEFNQPQHF. The CDR3 DNA follows: TGCGCCAGCAGCCCGGGAGAGGGGGAGTTCAATCAGCCCCAGCATTTT.

Of note for this clonotype: The conserved closing phenylalanine or tryptophan is absent in this CDR3, likely reflecting a read error. The chain carries TRBV11-2 and TRBJ2-3, with 8 bases aligning to TRBD2. Germline V gene sequence: CDR1 SGHAT, CDR2 FQNNGV. V lost 7 bases to trimming and J lost 1 base; unmatched junction nucleotides: 19. The CDR3 extends over 19 amino acids. CDR3 in DNA: TGTGCCAGCATCGACAGCGGGACTAGGGGTGCTAGGGGCACAGATACGCAGTATTAT. Encoded protein: CASIDSGTRGARGTDTQYY.